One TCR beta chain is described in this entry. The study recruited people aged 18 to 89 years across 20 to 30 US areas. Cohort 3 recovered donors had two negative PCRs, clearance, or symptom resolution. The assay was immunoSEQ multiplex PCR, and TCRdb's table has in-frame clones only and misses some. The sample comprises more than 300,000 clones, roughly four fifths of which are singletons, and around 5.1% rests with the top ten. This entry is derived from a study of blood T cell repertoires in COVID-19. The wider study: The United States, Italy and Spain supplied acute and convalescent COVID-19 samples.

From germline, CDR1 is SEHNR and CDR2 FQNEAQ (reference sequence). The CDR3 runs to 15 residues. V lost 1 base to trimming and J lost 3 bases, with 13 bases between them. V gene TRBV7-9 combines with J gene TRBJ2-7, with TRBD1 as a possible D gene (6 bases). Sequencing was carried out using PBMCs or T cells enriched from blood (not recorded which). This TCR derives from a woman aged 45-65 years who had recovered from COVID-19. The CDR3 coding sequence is TGTGCCAGCAGCTTAGTCCGGGACACGATCTACGAGCAGTACTTC. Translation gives CASSLVRDTIYEQYF.